This section outlines one TCR beta chain sequence together with its context. Profiling relied on immunoSEQ multiplex PCR, and the TCRdb table lists in-frame clones only, not all of them. The data contain roughly 370,000 clones, approximately 87% of them singletons. This sample is drawn from a study of blood T cell repertoires in COVID-19. Study background: Acute-phase and convalescent COVID-19 samples originated in the United States, Italy and Spain. T cells, B-cell-depleted T cells, or PBMCs provided the cDNA or gDNA that served as material.

V trimming: 4 bases; J trimming: 5 bases; junction bases outside the gene matches: 7. This CDR3 spans 15 amino acids. Looked up from germline, CDR1 is MNHEY and CDR2 is SVGAGI. Enrolled through a virtual design, the participants were between roughly 18 and 95 years of age and came from about two dozen US areas. Two consecutive negative NP/OP PCR tests, clearance, or resolved symptoms defined Cohort 3 recovery. The clonotype comes from a woman between 45 and 65 years old who had recovered from COVID-19. The sequenced sample consisted of PBMCs or T cells enriched from blood (not recorded which). The chain couples TRBV6-5 to TRBJ2-2, with 7 bases identical to TRBD2. CDR3 sequence: CASSLRGSTTGELFF. CDR3 nucleotides: TGTGCCAGCAGTTTGCGGGGGTCAACAACCGGGGAGCTGTTTTTT.